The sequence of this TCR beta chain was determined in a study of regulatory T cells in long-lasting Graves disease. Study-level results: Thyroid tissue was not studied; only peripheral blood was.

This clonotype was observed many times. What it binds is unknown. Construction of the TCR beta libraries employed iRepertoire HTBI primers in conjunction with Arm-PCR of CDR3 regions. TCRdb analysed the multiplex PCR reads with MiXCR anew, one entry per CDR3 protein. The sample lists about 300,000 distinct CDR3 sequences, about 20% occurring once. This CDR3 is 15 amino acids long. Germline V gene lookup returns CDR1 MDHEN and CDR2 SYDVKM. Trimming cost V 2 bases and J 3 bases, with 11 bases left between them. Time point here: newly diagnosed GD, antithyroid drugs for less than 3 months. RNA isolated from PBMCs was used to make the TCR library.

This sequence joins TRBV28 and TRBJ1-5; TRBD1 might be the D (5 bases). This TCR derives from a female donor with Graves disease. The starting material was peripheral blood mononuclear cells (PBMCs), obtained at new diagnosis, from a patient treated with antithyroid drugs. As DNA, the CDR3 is TGTGCCAGCAGTTTAGGGGGTACCTTCAATCAGCCCCAGCATTTT. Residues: CASSLGGTFNQPQHF.